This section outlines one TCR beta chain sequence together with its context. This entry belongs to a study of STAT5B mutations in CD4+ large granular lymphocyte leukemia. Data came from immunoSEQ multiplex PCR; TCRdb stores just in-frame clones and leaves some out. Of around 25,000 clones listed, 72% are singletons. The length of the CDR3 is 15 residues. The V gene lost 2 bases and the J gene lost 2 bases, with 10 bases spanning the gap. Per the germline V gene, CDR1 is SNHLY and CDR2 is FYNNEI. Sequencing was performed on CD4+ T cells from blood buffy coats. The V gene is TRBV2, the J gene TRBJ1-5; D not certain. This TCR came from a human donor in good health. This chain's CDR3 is CASSEKMAGNQPQHF. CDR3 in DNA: TGTGCCAGCAGTGAAAAGATGGCCGGCAATCAGCCCCAGCATTTT. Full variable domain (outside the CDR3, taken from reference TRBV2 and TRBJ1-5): EPEVTQTPSHQVTQMGQEVILRCVPISNHLYFYWYRQILGQKVEFLVSFYNNEISEKSEIFDDQFSVERPDGSNFTLKIRSTKLEDSAMYFCASSEKMAGNQPQHFGDGTRLSIL.